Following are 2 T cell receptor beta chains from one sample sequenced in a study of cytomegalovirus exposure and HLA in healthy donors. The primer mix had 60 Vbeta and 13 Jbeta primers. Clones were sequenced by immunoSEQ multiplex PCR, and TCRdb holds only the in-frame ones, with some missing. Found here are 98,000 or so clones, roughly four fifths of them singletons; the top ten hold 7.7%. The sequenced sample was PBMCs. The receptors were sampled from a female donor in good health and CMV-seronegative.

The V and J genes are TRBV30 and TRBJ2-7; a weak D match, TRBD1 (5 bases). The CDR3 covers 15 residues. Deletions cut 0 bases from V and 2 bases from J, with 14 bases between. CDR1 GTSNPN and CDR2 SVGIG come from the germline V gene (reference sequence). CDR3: CAWSVFKGLAYEQYF. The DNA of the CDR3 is TGTGCCTGGAGTGTATTTAAGGGGCTCGCCTACGAGCAGTACTTC.

CDR3 sequence: CASSATGGFGPLHF. CDR3 in DNA: TGCGCCAGCAGCGCGACAGGGGGCTTCGGACCCCTCCACTTT. The chain recombines TRBV5-1 with TRBJ1-6; 10 nucleotides match TRBD1. From germline, CDR1 is SGHRS and CDR2 YFSETQ. The CDR3 is made up of 14 amino acids. V trimming: 4 bases; J trimming: 12 bases; junction bases outside the gene matches: 7.